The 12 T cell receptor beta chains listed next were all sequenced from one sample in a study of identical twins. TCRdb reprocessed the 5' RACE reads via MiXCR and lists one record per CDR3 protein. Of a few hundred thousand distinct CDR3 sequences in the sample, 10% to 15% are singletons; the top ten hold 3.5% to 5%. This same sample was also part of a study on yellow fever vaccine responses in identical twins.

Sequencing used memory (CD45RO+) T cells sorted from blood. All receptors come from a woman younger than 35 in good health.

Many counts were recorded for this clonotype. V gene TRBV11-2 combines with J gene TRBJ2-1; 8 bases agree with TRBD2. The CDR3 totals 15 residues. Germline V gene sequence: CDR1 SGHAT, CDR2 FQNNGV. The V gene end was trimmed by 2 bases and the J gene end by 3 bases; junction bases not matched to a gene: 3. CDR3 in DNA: TGTGCCAGCAGCTTATCGGGGGGGAGCTACAATGAGCAGTTCTTC. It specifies CASSLSGGSYNEQFF. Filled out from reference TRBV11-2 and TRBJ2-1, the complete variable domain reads EAGVAQSPRYKIIEKRQSVAFWCNPISGHATLYWYQQILGQGPKLLIQFQNNGVVDDSQLPKDRFSAERLKGVDSTLKIQPAKLEDSAVYLCASSLSGGSYNEQFFGPGTRLTVL.

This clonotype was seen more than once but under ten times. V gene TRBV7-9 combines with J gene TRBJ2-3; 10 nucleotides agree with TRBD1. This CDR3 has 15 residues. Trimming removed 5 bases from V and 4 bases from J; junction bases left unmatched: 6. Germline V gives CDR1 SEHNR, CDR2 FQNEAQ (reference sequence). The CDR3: CASSQGQGLSDTQYF. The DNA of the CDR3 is TGTGCCAGCAGCCAGGGACAGGGGTTGTCAGATACGCAGTATTTT. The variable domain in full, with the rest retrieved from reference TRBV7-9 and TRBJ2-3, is DTGVSQNPRHKITKRGQNVTFRCDPISEHNRLYWYRQTLGQGPEFLTYFQNEAQLEKSRLLSDRFSAERPKGSFSTLEIQRTEQGDSAMYLCASSQGQGLSDTQYFGPGTRLTVL.

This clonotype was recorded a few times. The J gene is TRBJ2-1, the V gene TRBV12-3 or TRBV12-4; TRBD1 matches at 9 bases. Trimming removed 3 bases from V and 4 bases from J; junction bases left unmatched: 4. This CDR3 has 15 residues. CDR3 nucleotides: TGTGCCAGCAGTTTTCCGGGACAGGGATACAATGAGCAGTTCTTC. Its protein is CASSFPGQGYNEQFF.

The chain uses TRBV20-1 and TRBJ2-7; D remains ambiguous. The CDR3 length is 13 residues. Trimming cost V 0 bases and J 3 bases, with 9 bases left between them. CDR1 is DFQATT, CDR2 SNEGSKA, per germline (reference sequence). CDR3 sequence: CSARDASSYEQYF. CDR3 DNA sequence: TGCAGTGCTAGAGATGCCAGCAGCTACGAGCAGTACTTC.

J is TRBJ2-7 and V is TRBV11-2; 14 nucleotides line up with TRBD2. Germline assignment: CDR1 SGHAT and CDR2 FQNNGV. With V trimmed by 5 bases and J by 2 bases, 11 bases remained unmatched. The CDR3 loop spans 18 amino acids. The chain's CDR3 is CASSPPRLAGGRAYEQYF. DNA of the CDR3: TGTGCCAGCAGCCCCCCTAGACTAGCGGGAGGGAGGGCCTACGAGCAGTACTTC.

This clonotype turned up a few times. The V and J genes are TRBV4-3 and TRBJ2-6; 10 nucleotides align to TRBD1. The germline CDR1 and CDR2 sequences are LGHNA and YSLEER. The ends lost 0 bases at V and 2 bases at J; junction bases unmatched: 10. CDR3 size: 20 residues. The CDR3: CASSQDLAGTGDTGANVLTF. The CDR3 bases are TGCGCCAGCAGCCAAGATCTCGCCGGGACAGGGGACACTGGGGCCAACGTCCTGACTTTC.

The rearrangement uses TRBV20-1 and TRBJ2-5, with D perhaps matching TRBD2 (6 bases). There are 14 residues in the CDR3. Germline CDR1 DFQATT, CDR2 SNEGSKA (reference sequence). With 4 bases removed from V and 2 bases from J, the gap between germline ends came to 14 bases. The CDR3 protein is CSANMMAGQETQYF. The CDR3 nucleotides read TGCAGTGCTAATATGATGGCGGGACAAGAGACCCAGTACTTC.

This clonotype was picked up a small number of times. DNA for the CDR3: TGTGCCAGCAGCTTAGCCGGCGGGAGTTTAAATGAGCAGTTCTTC. Translating gives CASSLAGGSLNEQFF. The chain joins TRBV7-9 to TRBJ2-1; 7 positions match TRBD2. Germline V gives CDR1 SEHNR, CDR2 FQNEAQ (reference sequence). The CDR3 is 15 residues long. V shed 0 bases, J shed 7 bases, and the junction held 6 bases outside the gene matches.

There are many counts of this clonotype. The CDR3 spells CASKTSTGLGETQYF. The CDR3 bases are TGCGCCAGCAAGACATCGACAGGGCTCGGAGAGACCCAGTACTTC. The chain employs TRBV5-1 and TRBJ2-5; TRBD1 matches at 7 bases. Losses at the gene ends were 6 bases for V and 4 bases for J; bases not matched to a gene: 12. This CDR3 has 15 amino acids. Germline loops: CDR1 SGHRS, CDR2 YFSETQ.

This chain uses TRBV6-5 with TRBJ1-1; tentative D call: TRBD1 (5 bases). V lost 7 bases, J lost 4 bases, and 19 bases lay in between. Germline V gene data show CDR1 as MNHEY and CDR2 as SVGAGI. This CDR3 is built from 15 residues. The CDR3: CASNFPGGKGTEAFF. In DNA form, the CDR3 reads TGTGCCAGCAATTTCCCCGGGGGTAAGGGCACTGAAGCTTTCTTT.

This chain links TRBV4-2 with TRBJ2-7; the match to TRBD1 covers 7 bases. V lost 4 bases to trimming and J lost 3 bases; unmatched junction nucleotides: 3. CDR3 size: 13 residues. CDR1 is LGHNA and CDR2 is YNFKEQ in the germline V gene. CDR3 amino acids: CASSLRDSYEQYF. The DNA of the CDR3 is TGTGCCAGCAGCCTCCGGGACAGCTACGAGCAGTACTTC.

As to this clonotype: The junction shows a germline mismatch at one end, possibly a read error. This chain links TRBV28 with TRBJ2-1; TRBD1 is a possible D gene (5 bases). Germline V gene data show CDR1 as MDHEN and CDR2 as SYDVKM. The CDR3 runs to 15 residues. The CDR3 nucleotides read TGTGCCAGCACTTTAGACAGCCCTTCCTACAATGAGCAGTTCTTC. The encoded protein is CASTLDSPSYNEQFF.